The next 27 T cell receptor beta chains were all read from a single sample in a study of blood T cell repertoires in COVID-19. Using immunoSEQ multiplex PCR, the repertoire was profiled, and TCRdb retains in-frame clones only, with some absent. The table shows around 140,000 clones, with more than 85% occurring only once. Sequenced sample: peripheral blood. The receptor set was obtained from a man between 45 and 60 years old with active or convalescent COVID-19.

The rearrangement uses TRBV5-4 and TRBJ2-5; a weak D match, TRBD1 (5 bases). Trimming removed 3 bases from V and 1 base from J, with 10 bases in between. CDR1 SGHNT and CDR2 YYREEE come from the germline V gene (reference sequence). There are 14 residues in the CDR3. In nucleotides, the CDR3 is TGTGCCAGCAGCTACCCGACAGCCCAAGAGACCCAGTACTTC. It specifies CASSYPTAQETQYF.

This chain connects TRBV6-6 to TRBJ1-4; no clear D. This CDR3 has 14 amino acids. Trimming left V 6 bases short and J 0 bases short, with 8 bases between. In germline, CDR1 is MNHNY, CDR2 SVGAGI (reference sequence). The CDR3 is CASSPPATNEKLFF. The DNA of the CDR3 is TGTGCCAGCAGCCCCCCCGCAACTAATGAAAAACTGTTTTTT.

The chain employs TRBV5-6 and TRBJ1-2; 9 nucleotides line up with TRBD1. Germline CDR1 reads SGHDT; CDR2 reads YYEEEE. The CDR3 contains 15 residues. V was pared by 2 bases and J by 3 bases, with 5 bases of the junction left unmatched. The CDR3 loop is CASSFAGQGYYGYTF. CDR3 bases: TGTGCCAGCAGCTTCGCGGGACAGGGTTACTATGGCTACACCTTC. Together with reference TRBV5-6 and TRBJ1-2, the CDR3 gives the full variable domain: DAGVTQSPTHLIKTRGQQVTLRCSPKSGHDTVSWYQQALGQGPQFIFQYYEEEERQRGNFPDRFSGHQFPNYSSELNVNALLLGDSALYLCASSFAGQGYYGYTFGSGTRLTVV.

The V call is TRBV5-6, the J call TRBJ2-7, with D maybe TRBD1 (5 bases). This CDR3 contains 12 residues. The germline CDR1 and CDR2 sequences are SGHDT and YYEEEE. V was cut by 0 bases and J by 6 bases, with 7 bases left in between. CDR3 sequence (DNA): TGTGCCAGCAGCTTGGTTAGGGGCGAGCAGTACTTC. This codes for CASSLVRGEQYF.

The chain employs TRBV11-3 and TRBJ2-7, with 9 bases fitting TRBD1. The CDR3 runs to 15 residues. Germline CDR1 reads SGHNT; CDR2 reads YENEEA. V was clipped by 1 base and J by 7 bases; unmatched bases: 8. The CDR3 sequence: CASSLGGTGTREQYF. The CDR3 region has the DNA TGTGCCAGCAGCTTAGGCGGGACAGGGACTCGTGAGCAGTACTTC.

The V call is TRBV6-5, the J call TRBJ1-6; TRBD1 might be the D (6 bases). The CDR3 spans 13 residues. Trimming took 5 bases from V and 9 from J, leaving 11 bases between them. Germline lookup yields CDR1 MNHEY and CDR2 SVGAGI. Here the CDR3 DNA reads TGTGCCAGCAGTCGAACAGGGTCTTCACCCCTCCACTTT. Amino acids: CASSRTGSSPLHF.

J is TRBJ1-2 and V is TRBV11-2; 9 bases align to TRBD1. V was clipped by 3 bases and J by 6 bases; unmatched bases: 5. The CDR3 spans 14 residues. CDR1 and CDR2 from the germline V gene are SGHAT and FQNNGV. CDR3 residues: CASSFTGTGNGYTF. CDR3 nucleotides: TGTGCCAGCAGCTTTACCGGGACAGGGAATGGCTACACCTTC.

The V gene is TRBV9, the J gene TRBJ1-2; maybe TRBD1 (5 bases). Germline CDR1 is SGDLS and CDR2 is YYNGEE. There are 13 residues in the CDR3. V shed 1 base and J shed 8 bases, with 12 bases lying between them. For the CDR3, the DNA is TGTGCCAGCAGCGTATCAGGGATGGAGGGCTACACCTTC. Its translation: CASSVSGMEGYTF.

This chain links TRBV12-3 or TRBV12-4 with TRBJ2-5; D is unresolved. V was pared by 6 bases and J by 2 bases, with 4 bases between. The CDR3 consists of 11 residues. The DNA for the CDR3 is TGTGCCAGCAGCAATCAAGAGACCCAGTACTTC. Amino acid sequence: CASSNQETQYF.

V gene TRBV10-1 combines with J gene TRBJ2-1; D is perhaps TRBD2 (6 bases). CDR1 and CDR2 (germline): WNHNN, SYGVQD (reference sequence). This CDR3 contains 15 residues. Trimming shortened V by 2 bases and J by 7 bases, and 15 bases separated the two germline ends. CDR3 loop: CASSEARDGWNEQFF. CDR3 sequence (DNA): TGCGCCAGCAGTGAGGCGCGGGATGGGTGGAATGAGCAGTTCTTC.

J is TRBJ2-5 and V is TRBV30, with D unclear. V lost 0 bases to trimming and J lost 0 bases, with 17 bases between them. The CDR3 spans 17 residues. CDR1 and CDR2 from the germline V gene are GTSNPN and SVGIG (reference sequence). This CDR3 reads CAWSVFDAGIYQETQYF. The CDR3 DNA is TGTGCCTGGAGTGTATTTGATGCAGGAATCTACCAAGAGACCCAGTACTTC.

The chain couples TRBV28 to TRBJ1-2, with D tentatively TRBD1 (6 bases). Looked up from germline, CDR1 is MDHEN and CDR2 is SYDVKM. The V and J ends lost 8 bases and 3 bases respectively, with 10 bases between them. The length of the CDR3 is 12 residues. CDR3 sequence: CASGTGHYGYTF. CDR3 coding DNA: TGTGCCAGCGGAACAGGGCACTATGGCTACACCTTC.

V usage is TRBV9 and J usage is TRBJ2-3; perhaps TRBD2 as D (6 bases). V lost 0 bases and J 5 bases, leaving 16 bases between the germline ends. Germline lookup yields CDR1 SGDLS and CDR2 YYNGEE. The CDR3 runs 16 residues. DNA of the CDR3: TGTGCCAGCAGCGTAGCTATTCGGCGGGACGGAGATACGCAGTATTTT. Its protein product is CASSVAIRRDGDTQYF.

The chain uses TRBV4-2 and TRBJ2-5; D not certain. The CDR3 contains 16 residues. The V and J ends lost 1 base and 5 bases respectively, with 17 bases between them. Germline V CDR1 and CDR2: LGHNA, YNFKEQ. The CDR3 protein is CASSQGATTPTETQYF. The CDR3 DNA is TGTGCCAGCAGCCAAGGGGCCACGACCCCTACCGAGACCCAGTACTTC.

V is TRBV28 and J is TRBJ2-7; D may be TRBD1 (8 bases). The V end lost 8 bases, the J end lost 4 bases, and 18 bases lay between the germline ends. The CDR3 covers 14 residues. Germline V lookup: CDR1 MDHEN, CDR2 SYDVKM. CDR3 residues: CASEPQGGNYEQYF. The CDR3, as DNA: TGTGCCAGCGAACCACAGGGGGGGAATTACGAGCAGTACTTC.

This chain connects TRBV28 to TRBJ2-7; 7 bases are a match to TRBD1. CDR1 and CDR2 (germline): MDHEN, SYDVKM. After removal of 4 bases from V and 2 bases from J, the junction contained 8 bases not matched to a gene. This CDR3 comprises 15 residues. The CDR3 loop reads CASSSPDRQTYEQYF. In DNA form, the CDR3 reads TGTGCCAGCAGTTCGCCGGACAGGCAAACCTACGAGCAGTACTTC. Looking up the rest from reference TRBV28 and TRBJ2-7 gives the full variable domain: DVKVTQSSRYLVKRTGEKVFLECVQDMDHENMFWYRQDPGLGLRLIYFSYDVKMKEKGDIPEGYSVSREKKERFSLILESASTNQTSMYLCASSSPDRQTYEQYFGPGTRLTVT.

V gene TRBV6-2 or TRBV6-3 combines with J gene TRBJ1-5, with 9 bases identical to TRBD1. The CDR3 is 14 amino acids. CDR1 and CDR2 from the germline V gene are MNHEY and SVGEGT. Trimming took 5 bases from V and 5 from J; bases not matched to a gene: 4. This CDR3 is CASSTRQGDQPQHF. In nucleotides, the CDR3 is TGTGCCAGCAGTACTCGACAGGGGGATCAGCCCCAGCATTTT.

V gene TRBV6-5 combines with J gene TRBJ2-1, with 8 bases lining up with TRBD2. CDR3 length: 15 residues. The germline V gene has CDR1 MNHEY and CDR2 SVGAGI. V shed 0 bases and J 7 bases; nucleotides not matched to a gene: 5. The CDR3 DNA follows: TGTGCCAGCAGTTACTCGAGCGGGAGCAGTAATGAGCAGTTCTTC. Its translation is CASSYSSGSSNEQFF.

The chain recombines TRBV28 with TRBJ2-7; 8 bases match TRBD1. Looked up from germline, CDR1 is MDHEN and CDR2 is SYDVKM. CDR3 length: 15 amino acids. Unmatched junction bases numbered 10, after V lost 6 bases and J lost 3 bases. In DNA, the CDR3 is TGTGCCAGCAGCCGAAGGACAGGGTCAGTCTACGAGCAGTACTTC. It is translated as CASSRRTGSVYEQYF.

The chain combines TRBV10-3 with TRBJ2-5, with 9 positions matching TRBD1. Losses at the gene ends were 2 bases for V and 4 bases for J; bases not matched to a gene: 5. CDR1 is ENHRY, CDR2 SYGVKD, per germline. CDR3 length: 15 residues. CDR3 DNA sequence: TGTGCCATCAGTGAGAGGGTGACAGGGGGAGAGACCCAGTACTTC. It specifies CAISERVTGGETQYF.

V usage is TRBV4-1 and J usage is TRBJ1-2, with 10 nucleotides matching TRBD1. CDR1 MGHRA and CDR2 YSYEKL come from the germline V gene. The CDR3 sequence is 15 residues long. The trim removed 3 bases at V and 5 bases at J, leaving 6 bases unmatched. The CDR3 bases are TGCGCCAGCAGCCAGGGACAGGGGTCCTTATATGGCTACACCTTC. Its protein product is CASSQGQGSLYGYTF.

This chain joins TRBV5-1 and TRBJ2-7; 9 bases map to TRBD2. The V gene end was trimmed by 1 base and the J gene end by 4 bases; junction bases not matched to a gene: 0. CDR1 is SGHRS, CDR2 YFSETQ, per germline. The CDR3 length is 13 residues. DNA of the CDR3: TGCGCCAGCAGCTTGAGCGGGGGGTACGAGCAGTACTTC. Protein product: CASSLSGGYEQYF. Full variable domain (remainder filled in from reference TRBV5-1 and TRBJ2-7): KAGVTQTPRYLIKTRGQQVTLSCSPISGHRSVSWYQQTPGQGLQFLFEYFSETQRNKGNFPGRFSGRQFSNSRSEMNVSTLELGDSALYLCASSLSGGYEQYFGPGTRLTVT.

The chain employs TRBV2 and TRBJ2-3, with 12 nucleotides matching TRBD1. From germline, CDR1 is SNHLY and CDR2 FYNNEI. Germline trimming cut 6 bases from V and 0 bases from J; bases unmatched to any gene: 22. CDR3 size: 22 residues. The CDR3 nucleotides read TGTGCCAGCAGGGCTTCTTCCGGGGACAGGGGGCTTGGGCAAACAAGCACAGATACGCAGTATTTT. The encoded protein is CASRASSGDRGLGQTSTDTQYF.

The rearrangement uses TRBV19 and TRBJ2-1; D possibly corresponds to TRBD1 (5 bases). The V gene's germline CDR1 is LNHDA and CDR2 SQIVND (reference sequence). Trimming cost V 0 bases and J 2 bases, with 11 bases left between them. CDR3 size: 16 residues. This chain's CDR3 is CASSIDTGSPYNEQFF. As DNA, the CDR3 is TGTGCCAGTAGTATAGATACAGGTAGCCCCTACAATGAGCAGTTCTTC. Together with reference TRBV19 and TRBJ2-1, the CDR3 gives the full variable domain: DGGITQSPKYLFRKEGQNVTLSCEQNLNHDAMYWYRQDPGQGLRLIYYSQIVNDFQKGDIAEGYSVSREKKESFPLTVTSAQKNPTAFYLCASSIDTGSPYNEQFFGPGTRLTVL.

In DNA form, the CDR3 reads TGTGCTAGTGGGGTCGGGGAGGGGGTGCAGGCCAATGAGCAGTTCTTC. It specifies CASGVGEGVQANEQFF. The V and J genes are TRBV12-5 and TRBJ2-1; D perhaps matches TRBD2 (7 bases). Trimming shortened V by 6 bases and J by 6 bases, and 21 bases separated the two germline ends. The CDR3 loop spans 16 amino acids. Germline CDR1 and CDR2: LGHNT and FRNRAP.

The V gene is TRBV5-6, the J gene TRBJ1-5, with 9 bases that match TRBD1. Germline V gene sequence: CDR1 SGHDT, CDR2 YYEEEE. J lost 0 bases, V lost 4 bases, and 5 bases had no gene match. The CDR3 is made up of 16 amino acids. The CDR3 is CASSKLQGASNQPQHF. For the CDR3, the DNA is TGTGCCAGCAGCAAACTACAGGGGGCTAGCAATCAGCCCCAGCATTTT.

This rearrangement joins TRBV11-2 to TRBJ2-2; no reliable D call. V lost 5 bases to trimming and J lost 6 bases, with 10 bases between them. CDR1 and CDR2 (germline): SGHAT, FQNNGV. The length of the CDR3 is 13 residues. CDR3: CASSATWPGELFF. CDR3 DNA: TGTGCCAGCAGCGCCACATGGCCCGGGGAGCTGTTTTTT.